This TCR beta chain was obtained from a study of T-cell memory formation after mild COVID-19. One entry per CDR3 protein, called by TCRdb with MiXCR from the 5' RACE reads. The profile covers 550,000 to 650,000 distinct CDR3 sequences, with 15% to 20% appearing a single time and roughly 7.8% taken by the ten largest. This TCR was sampled from an adult woman who had mild COVID-19 (a few samples of this study predate the infection). Cell type and time point are not known. The specimen sequenced was PBMCs or a T cell subset sorted from them (not recorded which).

The DNA for the CDR3 is TGCGCCAGCAGCTTCGGTCGCAGTCTGTCGTGGCACGAGCAGTACTTC. It specifies CASSFGRSLSWHEQYF. The chain has TRBV5-1 and TRBJ2-7; D gene uncertain. This CDR3 has 16 residues. Germline values: CDR1 SGHRS, CDR2 YFSETQ. V lost 2 bases to trimming and J lost 5 bases, with 20 bases between them.